In its sample, the clone carrying this T cell receptor beta chain was seen a few times. What it binds is unknown. The germline gives CDR1 LNHDA, CDR2 SQIVND (reference sequence). This CDR3 is built from 15 residues. Losses at the gene ends were 7 bases for V and 0 bases for J; bases not matched to a gene: 7. Libraries were prepared by immunoSEQ multiplex PCR; TCRdb keeps only in-frame clonotypes and omits some of them. The top ten hold roughly 2.2% of the sample, which has about 77,000 clones, roughly 83% seen once. These data originate in a study of radiation and T cells in renal cell carcinoma. Study-wide results and caveats: Top tumor clonotypes rose in blood 2 weeks post-radiation, then contracted.

The time point was: blood 4 weeks post-SBRT, at nephrectomy. The treatment here: 15 Gy SBRT to primary tumor, nephrectomy 4 weeks later. The sequences come from blood, collected from a patient whose treatment included radiotherapy and nephrectomy. The receptor was derived from a woman aged 55-75 years with renal cell carcinoma. V is TRBV19 and J is TRBJ1-1; 8 bases agree with TRBD1. DNA of the CDR3: TGTGCCAGTACCCCGGACAGGGAGATGAACACTGAAGCTTTCTTT. Amino acids: CASTPDREMNTEAFF.